This is a list of T cell receptor beta chains from one sample in a study of cytomegalovirus exposure and HLA in healthy donors. Sequencing used immunoSEQ multiplex PCR; TCRdb keeps in-frame clones, though not all of them. Here the sample spans approximately 150,000 clones, 75% to 90% being singletons. Sequencing used PBMCs. The receptors come from a woman in her 30s in good health and CMV-seronegative. Each CDR3 is given with its conserved first and last residue. D genes are given only for firm matches. Rows may omit the clone size; those that give it use once, few, many or a size class.

TRBD1	TRBV27	TRBJ2-7	.	CASSWGQGEIYEQYF	TGTGCCAGCAGCTGGGGACAGGGGGAAATCTACGAGCAGTACTTC
TRBD1	TRBV11-1	TRBJ1-4	once	CASSARTGDNEKLFF	TGTGCCAGCAGCGCCAGGACAGGCGATAATGAAAAACTGTTTTTT
.	TRBV29-1	TRBJ2-7	.	CSVGLSYEQYF	TGCAGCGTGGGACTCTCCTACGAGCAGTACTTC
.	TRBV16	TRBJ2-7	.	CASSQAVASYEQYF	TGTGCCAGCAGCCAAGCGGTCGCCTCCTACGAGCAGTACTTC
TRBD1	TRBV30	TRBJ1-2	.	CAWSAGQYGYTF	TGTGCCTGGAGTGCGGGACAGTATGGCTACACCTTC
TRBD2	TRBV27	TRBJ2-5	.	CASVGASGGGTQYF	TGTGCCAGCGTCGGCGCTAGCGGGGGGGGGACCCAGTACTTC
.	TRBV10-3	TRBJ2-7	few	CAIMGTSYEQYF	TGTGCCATCATGGGAACTAGCTACGAGCAGTACTTC
.	TRBV6-6	TRBJ1-2	.	CASSYGQGPNYGYTF	TGTGCCAGCAGTTACGGGCAGGGGCCGAACTATGGCTACACCTTC
.	TRBV5-5	TRBJ2-6	few	CASSFRLSGANVLTF	TGTGCCAGCAGCTTCAGGCTCTCTGGGGCCAACGTCCTGACTTTC
TRBD1	TRBV4-1	TRBJ2-7	.	CASSRGQGLYEQYF	TGCGCCAGCAGCCGAGGACAGGGACTCTACGAGCAGTACTTC
.	TRBV7-2	TRBJ1-2	.	CASSLGTQRGYTF	TGTGCCAGCAGCTTAGGGACTCAGAGGGGCTACACCTTC
TRBD1	TRBV5-1	TRBJ2-5	.	CASSGGQVQETQYF	TGCGCCAGCAGCGGGGGACAGGTCCAAGAGACCCAGTACTTC
TRBD1	TRBV28	TRBJ2-6	.	CASSPFRQGSSGANVLTF	TGTGCCAGCAGTCCATTCCGACAGGGGTCCTCTGGGGCCAACGTCCTGACTTTC
.	TRBV29-1	TRBJ1-5	.	CSLRGGRDQPQHF	TGCAGCCTAAGGGGAGGGCGCGACCAGCCCCAGCATTTT
.	TRBV2	TRBJ2-1	.	CASSEVLGYEQFF	TGTGCCAGCAGTGAAGTACTAGGATATGAGCAGTTCTTC
.	TRBV7-3	TRBJ1-2	once	CASSLGQSNGYTF	TGTGCCAGCAGCTTAGGACAGTCGAATGGCTACACCTTC
TRBD2	TRBV2	TRBJ2-2	.	CASSRGGYTGELFF	TGTGCCAGCAGCCGGGGGGGCTACACCGGGGAGCTGTTTTTT
TRBD2	TRBV4-2	TRBJ2-1	.	CASSPIAGVYNEQFF	TGTGCCAGCAGCCCGATAGCGGGAGTCTACAATGAGCAGTTCTTC
.	TRBV19	TRBJ1-5	.	CASSISPQGFNQPQHF	TGTGCCAGTAGTATAAGCCCCCAGGGGTTCAATCAGCCCCAGCATTTT
.	TRBV5-1	TRBJ1-4	.	CASSLTGVEDEKLFF	TGCGCCAGCAGCTTGACCGGGGTTGAGGATGAAAAACTGTTTTTT
.	TRBV5-1	TRBJ1-6	few	CASSLEPGASPLHF	TGCGCCAGCAGCTTGGAGCCAGGGGCTTCACCCCTCCACTTT
TRBD1	TRBV4-1	TRBJ2-1	.	CASSLEQGAALADYNEQFF	TGCGCCAGCAGTCTTGAACAGGGGGCGGCTCTAGCGGATTACAATGAGCAGTTCTTC
TRBD1	TRBV19	TRBJ1-5	.	CASSTTGRQPQHF	TGTGCCAGTAGTACGACAGGGAGACAGCCCCAGCATTTT
.	TRBV4-3	TRBJ1-2	few	CASSQDLAQSNYGYTF	TGCGCCAGCAGCCAAGATCTAGCCCAGTCTAACTATGGCTACACCTTC
.	TRBV11-2	TRBJ1-2	.	CASSSGNYGYTF	TGTGCCAGCAGTTCCGGGAACTATGGCTACACCTTC